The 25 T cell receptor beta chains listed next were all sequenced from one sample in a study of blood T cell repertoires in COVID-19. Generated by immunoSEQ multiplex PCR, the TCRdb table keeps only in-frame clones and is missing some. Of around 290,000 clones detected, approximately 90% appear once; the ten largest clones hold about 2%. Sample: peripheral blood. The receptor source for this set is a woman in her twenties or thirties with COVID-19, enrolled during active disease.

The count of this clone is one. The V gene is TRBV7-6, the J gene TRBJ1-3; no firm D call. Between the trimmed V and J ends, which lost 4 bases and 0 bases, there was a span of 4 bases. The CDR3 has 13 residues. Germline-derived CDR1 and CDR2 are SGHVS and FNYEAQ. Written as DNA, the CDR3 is TGTGCCAGCAGCTCTAGCTCTGGAAACACCATATATTTT. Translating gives CASSSSSGNTIYF.

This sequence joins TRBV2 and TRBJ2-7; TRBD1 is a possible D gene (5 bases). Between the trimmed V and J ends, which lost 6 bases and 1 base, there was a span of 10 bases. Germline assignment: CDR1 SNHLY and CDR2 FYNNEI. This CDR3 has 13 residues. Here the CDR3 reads CASRIQGSYEQYF. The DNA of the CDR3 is TGTGCCAGCAGGATCCAGGGTTCCTACGAGCAGTACTTC.

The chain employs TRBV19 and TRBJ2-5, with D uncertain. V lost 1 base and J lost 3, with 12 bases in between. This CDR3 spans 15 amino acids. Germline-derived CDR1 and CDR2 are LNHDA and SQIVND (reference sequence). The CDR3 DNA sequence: TGTGCCAGTAGTATAGGCCCCCCTACCGAAGAGACCCAGTACTTC. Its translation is CASSIGPPTEETQYF.

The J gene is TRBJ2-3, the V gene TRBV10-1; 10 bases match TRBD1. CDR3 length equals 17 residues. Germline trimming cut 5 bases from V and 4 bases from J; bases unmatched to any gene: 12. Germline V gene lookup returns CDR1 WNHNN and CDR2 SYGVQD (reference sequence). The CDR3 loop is CASSFTPGQGMPDTQYF. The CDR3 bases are TGCGCCAGCAGTTTTACACCGGGACAGGGGATGCCAGATACGCAGTATTTT.

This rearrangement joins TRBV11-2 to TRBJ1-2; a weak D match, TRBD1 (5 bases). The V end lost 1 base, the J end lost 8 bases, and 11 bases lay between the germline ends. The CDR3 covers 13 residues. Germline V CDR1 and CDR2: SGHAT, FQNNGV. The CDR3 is CASSLGPGRGYTF. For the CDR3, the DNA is TGTGCCAGCAGCTTAGGCCCAGGGCGCGGCTACACCTTC.

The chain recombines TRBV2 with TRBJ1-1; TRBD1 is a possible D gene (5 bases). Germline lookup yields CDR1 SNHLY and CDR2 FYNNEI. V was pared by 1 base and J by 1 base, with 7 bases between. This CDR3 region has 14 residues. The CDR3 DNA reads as TGTGCCAGCAGTGAAGGGACATCGAACACTGAAGCTTTCTTT. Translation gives CASSEGTSNTEAFF.

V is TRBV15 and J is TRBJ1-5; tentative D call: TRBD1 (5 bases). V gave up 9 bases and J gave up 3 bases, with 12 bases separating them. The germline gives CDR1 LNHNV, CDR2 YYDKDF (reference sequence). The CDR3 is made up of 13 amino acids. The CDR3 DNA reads TGTGCCACTGGGGGGGGATTCAATCAGCCCCAGCATTTT. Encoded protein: CATGGGFNQPQHF.

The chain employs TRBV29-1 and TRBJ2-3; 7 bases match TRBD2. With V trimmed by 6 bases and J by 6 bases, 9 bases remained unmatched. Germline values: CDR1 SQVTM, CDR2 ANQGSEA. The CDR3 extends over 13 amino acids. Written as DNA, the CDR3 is TGCAGCGTGGACCTATACGGGAGGGATACGCAGTATTTT. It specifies CSVDLYGRDTQYF.

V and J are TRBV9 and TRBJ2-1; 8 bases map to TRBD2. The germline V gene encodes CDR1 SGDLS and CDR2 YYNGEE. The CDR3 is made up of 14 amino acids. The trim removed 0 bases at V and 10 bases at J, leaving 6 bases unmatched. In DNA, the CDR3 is TGTGCCAGCAGCGTAGTGAGGGAGCGGGGGGAGCAGTTCTTC. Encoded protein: CASSVVRERGEQFF.

The CDR3 DNA is TGTGCCAGTAATAGGAGACTAGCGAAAGAGACCCAGTACTTC. Its protein product is CASNRRLAKETQYF. The gene calls are TRBV19 and TRBJ2-5, with 8 bases aligning to TRBD2. This CDR3 region has 14 residues. J lost 3 bases, V lost 7 bases, and 7 bases had no gene match. Germline-derived CDR1 and CDR2 are LNHDA and SQIVND (reference sequence).

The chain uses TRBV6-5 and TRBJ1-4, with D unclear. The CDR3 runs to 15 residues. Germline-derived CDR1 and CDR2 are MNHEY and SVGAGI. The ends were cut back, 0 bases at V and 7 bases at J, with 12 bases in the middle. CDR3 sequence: CASSYSYSSGEKLFF. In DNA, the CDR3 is TGTGCCAGCAGTTACTCTTACAGCAGCGGTGAAAAACTGTTTTTT.

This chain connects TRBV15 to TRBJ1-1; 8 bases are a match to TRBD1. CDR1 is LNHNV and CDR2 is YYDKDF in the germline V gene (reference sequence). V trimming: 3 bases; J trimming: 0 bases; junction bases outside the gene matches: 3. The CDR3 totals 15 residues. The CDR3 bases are TGTGCCACCAGCAGGGAGGACAGGGTGAACACTGAAGCTTTCTTT. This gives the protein CATSREDRVNTEAFF. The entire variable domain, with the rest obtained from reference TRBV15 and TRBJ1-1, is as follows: DAMVIQNPRYQVTQFGKPVTLSCSQTLNHNVMYWYQQKSSQAPKLLFHYYDKDFNNEADTPDNFQSRRPNTSFCFLDIRSPGLGDTAMYLCATSREDRVNTEAFFGQGTRLTVV.

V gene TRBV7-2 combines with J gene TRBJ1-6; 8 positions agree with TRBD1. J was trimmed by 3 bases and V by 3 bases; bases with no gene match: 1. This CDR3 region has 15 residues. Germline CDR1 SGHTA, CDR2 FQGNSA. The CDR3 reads CASSFGQGYNSPLHF. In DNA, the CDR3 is TGTGCCAGCAGCTTTGGACAGGGCTATAATTCACCCCTCCACTTT.

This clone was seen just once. CDR3 nucleotides: TGTGCCACCGATCCTTTAGGGACAGGGGCACCCTACGAGCAGTACTTC. Amino acids: CATDPLGTGAPYEQYF. J is TRBJ2-7 and V is TRBV19; 10 nucleotides align to TRBD1. This CDR3 is 16 amino acids long. CDR1 is LNHDA, CDR2 SQIVND, per germline (reference sequence). The junction had 14 bases not matched to a gene; V was cut back by 10 bases and J by 2 bases.

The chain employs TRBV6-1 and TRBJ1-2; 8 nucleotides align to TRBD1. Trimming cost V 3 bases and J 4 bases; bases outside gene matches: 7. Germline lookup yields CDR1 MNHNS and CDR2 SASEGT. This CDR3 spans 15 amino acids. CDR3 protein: CASSDGTGGIYGYTF. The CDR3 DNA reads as TGTGCCAGCAGTGACGGAACAGGGGGTATCTATGGCTACACCTTC.

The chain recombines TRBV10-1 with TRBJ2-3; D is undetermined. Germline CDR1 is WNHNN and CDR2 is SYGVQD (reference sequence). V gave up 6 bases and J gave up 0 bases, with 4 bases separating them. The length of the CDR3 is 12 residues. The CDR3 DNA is TGCGCCAGCAGCCAGAGCACAGATACGCAGTATTTT. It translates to CASSQSTDTQYF.

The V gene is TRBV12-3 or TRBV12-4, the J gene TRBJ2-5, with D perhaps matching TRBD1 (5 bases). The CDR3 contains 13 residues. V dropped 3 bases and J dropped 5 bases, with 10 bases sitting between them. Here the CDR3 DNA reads TGTGCCAGCAGTTTTCAGGGCTCGGAGACCCAGTACTTC. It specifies CASSFQGSETQYF.

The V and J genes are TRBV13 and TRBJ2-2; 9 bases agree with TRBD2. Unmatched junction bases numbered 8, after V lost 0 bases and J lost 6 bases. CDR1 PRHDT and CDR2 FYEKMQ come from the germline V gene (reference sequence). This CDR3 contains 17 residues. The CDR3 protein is CASSLGSSGRMAGELFF. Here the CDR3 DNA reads TGTGCCAGCAGCTTAGGAAGTAGCGGGAGAATGGCCGGGGAGCTGTTTTTT. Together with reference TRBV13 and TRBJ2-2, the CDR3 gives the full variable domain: AAGVIQSPRHLIKEKRETATLKCYPIPRHDTVYWYQQGPGQDPQFLISFYEKMQSDKGSIPDRFSAQQFSDYHSELNMSSLELGDSALYFCASSLGSSGRMAGELFFGEGSRLTVL.

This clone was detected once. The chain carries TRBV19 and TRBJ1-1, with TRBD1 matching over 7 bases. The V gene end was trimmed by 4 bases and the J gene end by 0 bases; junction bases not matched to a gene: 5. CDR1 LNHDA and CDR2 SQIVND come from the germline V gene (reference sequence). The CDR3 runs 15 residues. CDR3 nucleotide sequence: TGTGCCAGTAGTACCCGGACAGGCGTGAACACTGAAGCTTTCTTT. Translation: CASSTRTGVNTEAFF.

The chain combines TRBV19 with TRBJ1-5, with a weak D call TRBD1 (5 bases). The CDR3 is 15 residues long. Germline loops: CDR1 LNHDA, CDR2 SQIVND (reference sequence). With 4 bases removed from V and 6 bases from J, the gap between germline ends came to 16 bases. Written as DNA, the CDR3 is TGTGCCAGTAGTAGAGGACATAGTAGCCGTCAGCCCCAGCATTTT. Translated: CASSRGHSSRQPQHF.

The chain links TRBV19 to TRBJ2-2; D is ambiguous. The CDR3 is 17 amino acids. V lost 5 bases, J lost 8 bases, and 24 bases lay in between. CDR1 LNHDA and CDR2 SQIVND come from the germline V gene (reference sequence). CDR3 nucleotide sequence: TGTGCCAGTAGTGAGAGCGCTGTGGAACCATTACAAGGGGAGCTGTTTTTT. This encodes CASSESAVEPLQGELFF.

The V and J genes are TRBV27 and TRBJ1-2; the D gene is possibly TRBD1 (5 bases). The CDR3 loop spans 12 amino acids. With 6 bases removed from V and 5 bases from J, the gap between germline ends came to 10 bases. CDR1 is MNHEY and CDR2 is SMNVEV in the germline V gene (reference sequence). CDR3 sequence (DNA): TGTGCCAGCAGATCCGGGGGGTATGGCTACACCTTC. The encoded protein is CASRSGGYGYTF.

CDR3 sequence reads: CATSSRASYEQYF. In DNA, the CDR3 is TGTGCCACCAGTTCCAGGGCCTCCTACGAGCAGTACTTC. This chain links TRBV24-1 with TRBJ2-7; a weak D match, TRBD1 (5 bases). The germline V gene encodes CDR1 KGHDR and CDR2 SFDVKD. The CDR3 has 13 residues. V gave up 6 bases and J gave up 0 bases, with 8 bases separating them.

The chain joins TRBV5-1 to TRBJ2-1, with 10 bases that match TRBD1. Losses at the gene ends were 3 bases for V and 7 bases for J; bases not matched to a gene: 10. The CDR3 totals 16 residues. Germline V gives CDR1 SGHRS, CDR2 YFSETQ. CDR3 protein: CASSWNPGQGQNEQFF. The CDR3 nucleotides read TGCGCCAGCAGCTGGAACCCGGGACAGGGGCAAAATGAGCAGTTCTTC.

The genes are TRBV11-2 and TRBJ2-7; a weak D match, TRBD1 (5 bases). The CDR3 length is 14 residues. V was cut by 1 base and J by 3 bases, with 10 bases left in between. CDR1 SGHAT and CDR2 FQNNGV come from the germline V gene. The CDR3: CASSLGGPLYEQYF. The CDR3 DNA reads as TGTGCCAGCAGCTTAGGGGGCCCCCTCTACGAGCAGTACTTC.